The rows below give T cell receptor beta chains drawn from one sample of a study of cytomegalovirus exposure and HLA in healthy donors. Measured with immunoSEQ multiplex PCR; TCRdb has only the in-frame clones, and not every one. This table has some 150,000 clones, roughly 60% appearing once. Material: PBMCs. The receptors were gathered from a woman aged 40 to 50 in good health and CMV-seronegative. CDR3s include the opening cysteine and the closing phenylalanine or tryptophan. D genes are given only for firm matches. Not every row has a clone size; where given, it reads once, few, many or a size class.

D	V	J	size	CDR3	DNA
-	TRBV18	TRBJ2-7	-	CASSLDTFYEQYF	TGTGCCAGCTCCCTCGACACTTTCTACGAGCAGTACTTC
-	TRBV5-1	TRBJ1-1	few	CASRAPADTEAFF	TGCGCCAGTCGAGCCCCAGCGGACACTGAAGCTTTCTTT
TRBD1	TRBV5-4	TRBJ2-7	-	CASSLGTGRAQYF	TGTGCCAGCAGCTTGGGGACAGGACGCGCGCAGTACTTC
TRBD1	TRBV19	TRBJ1-4	-	CASSMGSGQGYGNEKLFF	TGTGCCAGTAGTATGGGCTCGGGACAGGGCTATGGAAATGAAAAACTGTTTTTT
-	TRBV7-8	TRBJ2-7	-	CASSLALGLDLYEQYF	TGTGCCAGCAGCTTAGCGTTAGGACTGGACCTCTACGAGCAGTACTTC
-	TRBV6-5	TRBJ1-4	few	CASSYLGQSIEEKLFF	TGTGCCAGCAGTTACTTAGGACAGTCCATTGAAGAAAAACTGTTTTTT
-	TRBV2	TRBJ1-2	-	CASSEQGSYGYTF	TGTGCCAGCAGTGAACAGGGTTCCTATGGCTACACCTTC
-	TRBV7-3	TRBJ2-2	-	CASSPRASNTGELFF	TGTGCCAGCAGCCCCCGAGCCTCGAACACCGGGGAGCTGTTTTTT
TRBD1	TRBV5-1	TRBJ2-5	-	CASSDAGTAQETQYF	TGCGCCAGCAGCGATGCCGGGACAGCCCAAGAGACCCAGTACTTC
TRBD1	TRBV7-9	TRBJ1-4	once	CASSSPGGRLPEKLFF	TGTGCCAGCAGCTCCCCAGGGGGCAGGTTGCCCGAAAAACTGTTTTTT
-	TRBV4-1	TRBJ2-5	-	CASSQDAAGLETQYF	TGCGCCAGCAGCCAAGATGCTGCAGGGCTGGAGACCCAGTACTTC
-	TRBV7-2	TRBJ2-5	-	CASSSYPRTGREGETQYF	TGTGCCAGCAGCTCCTACCCGCGGACAGGGAGGGAAGGAGAGACCCAGTACTTC
-	TRBV14	TRBJ1-1	-	CASSPRARTEAFF	TGTGCCAGCAGCCCGAGAGCTCGGACTGAAGCTTTCTTT
TRBD1	TRBV2	TRBJ1-2	-	CASLPGQGASGYTF	TGTGCCAGCCTCCCGGGACAGGGGGCTTCTGGCTACACCTTC
-	TRBV10-3	TRBJ2-7	few	CAISEPGGQGNEQYF	TGTGCCATCAGTGAGCCCGGGGGGCAGGGTAACGAGCAGTACTTC
-	TRBV5-6	TRBJ2-7	once	CASSLGAASSYEQYF	TGTGCCAGCAGCTTGGGCGCGGCGAGCTCCTACGAGCAGTACTTC
TRBD2	TRBV29-1	TRBJ2-7	-	CSVSTSGDYEQYF	TGCAGCGTTTCAACTAGCGGGGACTACGAGCAGTACTTC
TRBD1	TRBV27	TRBJ1-2	few	CASSLSSTGGPNGYTF	TGTGCCAGCAGTTTATCAAGCACAGGGGGCCCTAATGGCTACACCTTC
TRBD1	TRBV7-6	TRBJ1-1	-	CASSRDRGEAFF	TGTGCCAGCAGCCGTGACAGGGGTGAAGCTTTCTTT
TRBD1	TRBV2	TRBJ1-5	-	CASSEVWTGGGQPQHF	TGTGCCAGCAGTGAAGTGTGGACAGGGGGCGGTCAGCCCCAGCATTTT
TRBD1	TRBV5-6	TRBJ1-1	few	CASSLEGGVGDTEAFF	TGTGCCAGCAGCTTGGAAGGGGGCGTAGGGGACACTGAAGCTTTCTTT